The source of this TCR beta chain is a study of cytomegalovirus exposure and HLA in healthy donors. Study-wide results and caveats: Serostatus for CMV was the only available immune exposure information.

The germline V gene has CDR1 SGHVS and CDR2 FQNEAQ. V dropped 4 bases and J dropped 6; count of bases not matched to a gene: 10. This CDR3 is built from 15 residues. 13 Jbeta primers and 60 Vbeta primers were used for the PCR. The method was immunoSEQ multiplex PCR; TCRdb's version includes in-frame clones alone and lacks a portion of them. The table has around 140,000 clones, 75% to 90% seen once. About this clone: Its matching antigen is unknown.

This rearrangement joins TRBV7-8 to TRBJ2-3; 7 nucleotides agree with TRBD1. The receptor was derived from a man aged 35 to 55 in good health and CMV-seronegative. Sample: PBMCs. The CDR3 DNA sequence: TGTGCCAGCAGCTCGAGACAGGGAGCTGTCGATACGCAGTATTTT. It is translated as CASSSRQGAVDTQYF.